Below are 27 T cell receptor beta chains sequenced from a single sample in a study of long-term antiretroviral therapy in people with HIV (dated by TCRdb to about 2022). The immunoSEQ hsTCRB v3.0 assay was used at survey level resolution to sequence the TRB variable region. TCRdb re-hosts the immuneACCESS table, in-frame sequences only. Its copies lack some clones; in the studies checked, an unresolved V gene accounts for under half of them, and the cause for the rest is not known. Recorded for this sample are tens of thousands of clones; 90% to 95% of them occurred a single time. Jointly, the top ten make up 6.5% to 10% of the sample. The source material was unsorted PBMCs, sampled more than 6 years after starting antiretroviral therapy. The receptors were sampled from a man aged 25 to 45 with HIV.

The rearrangement uses TRBV7-3 and TRBJ2-7; D remains ambiguous. Germline loops: CDR1 SGHTA, CDR2 FQGTGA. The CDR3 has 13 amino acids. The V end lost 1 base, the J end lost 4 bases, and 8 bases lay between the germline ends. The CDR3 DNA is TGTGCCAGCAGCTTAAACAGAAATTACGAGCAGTACTTC. This sequence encodes CASSLNRNYEQYF.

V usage is TRBV10-3 and J usage is TRBJ2-7, with D perhaps TRBD1 or TRBD2 (5 bases each). The CDR3 loop spans 11 amino acids. Germline loops: CDR1 ENHRY, CDR2 SYGVKD. V dropped 8 bases and J dropped 4 bases, with 9 bases sitting between them. The CDR3 region is CAILGEYEQYF. In DNA, the CDR3 is TGTGCCATCTTGGGGGAATACGAGCAGTACTTC.

This clone was detected only once. The chain recombines TRBV6-5 with TRBJ2-7; D is possibly TRBD2 (7 bases). From germline, CDR1 is MNHEY and CDR2 SVGAGI. V lost 10 bases, J lost 3 bases, and 16 bases lay in between. The CDR3 totals 13 residues. The CDR3 nucleotides read TGTGCCACGGGGGGCAGGGACGGCTACGAGCAGTACTTC. Protein product: CATGGRDGYEQYF.

This rearrangement joins TRBV11-3 to TRBJ1-2; possible D gene TRBD1, 5 bases. CDR3 length: 13 amino acids. Germline assignment: CDR1 SGHNT and CDR2 YENEEA. Trimming pared 1 base from V and 4 bases from J, leaving 7 bases between. In DNA, the CDR3 is TGTGCCAGCAGCTTAGCCGGGGGCTATGGCTACACCTTC. This gives the protein CASSLAGGYGYTF.

The chain employs TRBV28 and TRBJ2-1; D call uncertain. Germline assignment: CDR1 MDHEN and CDR2 SYDVKM. This CDR3 is built from 16 residues. The ends were cut back, 7 bases at V and 6 bases at J, with 22 bases in the middle. Written as DNA, the CDR3 is TGTGCCAGCAAAGGAATGGGTGTGGGAAGGGCCAATGAGCAGTTCTTC. Translated, it gives CASKGMGVGRANEQFF. The full variable domain, its missing parts supplied by reference TRBV28 and TRBJ2-1, is DVKVTQSSRYLVKRTGEKVFLECVQDMDHENMFWYRQDPGLGLRLIYFSYDVKMKEKGDIPEGYSVSREKKERFSLILESASTNQTSMYLCASKGMGVGRANEQFFGPGTRLTVL.

V usage is TRBV28 and J usage is TRBJ1-2; D is undetermined. Germline V lookup: CDR1 MDHEN, CDR2 SYDVKM. The CDR3 is 14 residues long. The V end lost 6 bases, the J end lost 1 base, and 12 bases lay between the germline ends. CDR3 protein: CASRWQAVNYGYTF. CDR3 coding DNA: TGTGCCAGCAGGTGGCAGGCCGTTAACTATGGCTACACCTTC.

CDR3 DNA: TGTGCCAGTTCCCCGGGGAGTCGTGGAGAAAAACTGTTTTTT. Translating gives CASSPGSRGEKLFF. The chain employs TRBV28 and TRBJ1-4; D not certain. This CDR3 contains 14 residues. Trimming cost V 9 bases and J 8 bases, with 19 bases left between them. The germline CDR1 and CDR2 sequences are MDHEN and SYDVKM.

CDR3 nucleotides: TGTGCCAGCGTTGGCTTGAACAGTTGCAATCAGCCCCAGCATTTT. Protein sequence: CASVGLNSCNQPQHF. This chain joins TRBV6-4 and TRBJ1-5; D is undetermined. V lost 8 bases to trimming and J lost 2 bases, with 16 bases between them. The germline CDR1 and CDR2 sequences are MRHNA and SNTAGT. There are 15 residues in the CDR3.

Written as DNA, the CDR3 is TGTGCCAGCACCCGGGGGACAGGGGCCTACGAGCAGTACTTC. Its protein product is CASTRGTGAYEQYF. The J gene is TRBJ2-7, the V gene TRBV6-6; 10 bases line up with TRBD1. Germline-derived CDR1 and CDR2 are MNHNY and SVGAGI (reference sequence). This CDR3 contains 14 residues. V dropped 7 bases and J dropped 2; count of bases not matched to a gene: 5.

The CDR3 reads CASSQDGNQPQHF. The CDR3 nucleotides read TGCGCCAGCAGCCAAGACGGAAATCAGCCCCAGCATTTT. The J gene is TRBJ1-5, the V gene TRBV4-1, with no clear D. The CDR3 sequence is 13 residues long. V gave up 0 bases and J gave up 4 bases, with 4 bases separating them. Germline CDR1 reads MGHRA; CDR2 reads YSYEKL.

The chain joins TRBV7-2 to TRBJ2-7; 9 bases line up with TRBD2. With V trimmed by 1 base and J by 2 bases, 0 bases remained unmatched. This CDR3 is built from 14 residues. The germline V gene encodes CDR1 SGHTA and CDR2 FQGNSA. The CDR3 bases are TGTGCCAGCAGCTTAGGACTAGCGGCCTACGAGCAGTACTTC. This translates into CASSLGLAAYEQYF.

This rearrangement joins TRBV6-5 to TRBJ1-6; TRBD1 agrees at 8 bases. Losses at the gene ends were 1 base for V and 7 bases for J; bases not matched to a gene: 3. The CDR3 totals 15 residues. Germline values: CDR1 MNHEY, CDR2 SVGAGI. This CDR3 is CASSYFTGGNSPLHF. CDR3 DNA sequence: TGTGCCAGCAGTTACTTCACAGGGGGAAATTCACCCCTCCACTTT.

This clone has more than one count but fewer than ten. The rearrangement uses TRBV5-4 and TRBJ1-4; maybe TRBD1 (6 bases). The V gene's germline CDR1 is SGHNT and CDR2 YYREEE (reference sequence). The V and J ends lost 5 bases and 4 bases respectively, with 15 bases between them. This CDR3 comprises 15 residues. The CDR3 is CASRAGTSLNEKLFF. CDR3 coding DNA: TGTGCCAGCAGAGCCGGGACATCACTTAATGAAAAACTGTTTTTT.

The chain combines TRBV6-1 with TRBJ2-3; D is undetermined. Deletions cut 6 bases from V and 0 bases from J, with 13 bases between. The CDR3 spans 15 residues. Germline V gives CDR1 MNHNS, CDR2 SASEGT. The CDR3 bases are TGTGCCAGCAGGGGCGAACCCGCTAGCACAGATACGCAGTATTTT. As protein: CASRGEPASTDTQYF.

The chain links TRBV5-6 to TRBJ2-1; 8 positions agree with TRBD1. CDR1 SGHDT and CDR2 YYEEEE come from the germline V gene. Losses at the gene ends were 5 bases for V and 8 bases for J; bases not matched to a gene: 6. The CDR3 sequence is 13 residues long. The DNA for the CDR3 is TGTGCCAGCAGTCTGGACAGGGCGGATGAGCAGTTCTTC. Translating it yields CASSLDRADEQFF.

J is TRBJ2-1 and V is TRBV7-6; D is unresolved. V lost 4 bases to trimming and J lost 7 bases, with 14 bases between them. The CDR3 has 14 amino acids. Germline V gene lookup returns CDR1 SGHVS and CDR2 FNYEAQ. DNA for the CDR3: TGTGCCAGCAGCTCTTTACCCCCCCCTAATGAGCAGTTCTTC. This encodes CASSSLPPPNEQFF.

CDR3 in amino acids: CASSLGDRVHETQYF. The CDR3 DNA is TGTGCCAGCAGCTTGGGGGACAGGGTACACGAGACCCAGTACTTC. The chain uses TRBV5-4 and TRBJ2-5; 9 bases align to TRBD1. Losses at the gene ends were 0 bases for V and 5 bases for J; bases not matched to a gene: 5. CDR3 length equals 15 residues. Germline-derived CDR1 and CDR2 are SGHNT and YYREEE (reference sequence).

J is TRBJ2-5 and V is TRBV9; 11 positions agree with TRBD2. Judging by the DNA end, TRBJ2-7 fits better; the J call may be wrong. Looked up from germline, CDR1 is SGDLS and CDR2 is YYNGEE. The CDR3 runs 15 residues. CDR3 nucleotides: TGTGCCAGCAGCGCGGTAGCGGGAGGGCCCCGCGAGCAGTACTTC. Its protein is CASSAVAGGPREQYF.

V usage is TRBV7-3 and J usage is TRBJ2-2; 9 nucleotides match TRBD2. This CDR3 is built from 14 residues. The trim removed 4 bases at V and 7 bases at J, leaving 4 bases unmatched. Germline V gives CDR1 SGHTA, CDR2 FQGTGA. This CDR3 is CASSSSGVSGELFF. The DNA of the CDR3 is TGTGCCAGCAGCTCTAGCGGGGTTAGCGGGGAGCTGTTTTTT.

The chain joins TRBV25-1 to TRBJ2-5, with a tentative D call TRBD2 (6 bases). The CDR3 totals 14 residues. V was cut by 4 bases and J by 5 bases, with 14 bases left in between. CDR1 is MGHDK and CDR2 is SYGVNS in the germline V gene. The CDR3 region has the DNA TGTGCCAGCAGTGCCCCCAGTGGGAGGGAGACCCAGTACTTC. Translation: CASSAPSGRETQYF.

The V call is TRBV5-1, the J call TRBJ2-5, with D perhaps being TRBD1 or TRBD2 (5 bases each). The CDR3 has 15 amino acids. V lost 6 bases and J 5 bases, leaving 20 bases between the germline ends. Germline CDR1 reads SGHRS; CDR2 reads YFSETQ. CDR3: CASTKSQGVWETQYF. DNA of the CDR3: TGCGCCAGCACAAAGTCCCAGGGAGTGTGGGAGACCCAGTACTTC.

The V and J genes are TRBV9 and TRBJ2-7, with TRBD2 as a possible D gene (6 bases). Germline assignment: CDR1 SGDLS and CDR2 YYNGEE. V was clipped by 2 bases and J by 3 bases, with 12 bases between them. The CDR3 is made up of 14 amino acids. The CDR3 nucleotides are TGTGCCAGCAGCGTCTACCTGGGGGGCTACGAGCAGTACTTC. Its protein is CASSVYLGGYEQYF.

The V call is TRBV27, the J call TRBJ2-1; 10 bases line up with TRBD2. CDR1 MNHEY and CDR2 SMNVEV come from the germline V gene (reference sequence). The CDR3 is 13 residues long. V shed 5 bases and J 10 bases; nucleotides not matched to a gene: 5. The CDR3 is CASSISGGPEQFF. CDR3 DNA: TGTGCCAGCAGTATTAGCGGGGGGCCAGAGCAGTTCTTC.

V gene TRBV7-3 combines with J gene TRBJ1-2; D is possibly TRBD1 (5 bases). Trimming left V 4 bases short and J 2 bases short, with 8 bases between. Germline assignment: CDR1 SGHTA and CDR2 FQGTGA. CDR3 size: 13 residues. The CDR3 loop reads CASSSDSNYGYTF. CDR3 in DNA: TGTGCCAGCAGCTCCGACAGCAACTATGGCTACACCTTC.

The chain employs TRBV9 and TRBJ2-2; TRBD1 matches at 10 bases. Germline V lookup: CDR1 SGDLS, CDR2 YYNGEE. The CDR3 is 15 amino acids. The ends lost 2 bases at V and 6 bases at J; junction bases unmatched: 4. The CDR3 nucleotides read TGTGCCAGCAGCGTTGGACAGGGGGAGGCCGGGGAGCTGTTTTTT. This encodes CASSVGQGEAGELFF.

This chain uses TRBV2 with TRBJ2-1; maybe TRBD2 (6 bases). Germline loops: CDR1 SNHLY, CDR2 FYNNEI. The CDR3 length is 15 residues. V lost 3 bases to trimming and J lost 7 bases, with 16 bases between them. CDR3 amino acids: CASSERRGPENEQFF. The CDR3 DNA follows: TGTGCCAGCAGTGAGAGGCGGGGCCCCGAGAATGAGCAGTTCTTC.

The chain is built from TRBV20-1 and TRBJ1-1, with a possible D match to TRBD1 (5 bases). V was cut by 2 bases and J by 10 bases, with 11 bases left in between. The CDR3 contains 11 residues. Germline CDR1 reads DFQATT; CDR2 reads SNEGSKA (reference sequence). In nucleotides, the CDR3 is TGCAGTGCTAGATTGGTAGGGGCAGCTTTCTTT. It codes for CSARLVGAAFF.